These T cell receptor beta chains were read from a single sample in a study of cytomegalovirus exposure and HLA in healthy donors. The method was immunoSEQ multiplex PCR; TCRdb's version includes in-frame clones alone and lacks a portion of them. This sample has fewer than 150,000 clones, with about 78% found just once. Sequencing was done on a sample of PBMCs. The receptors were gathered from a woman in her twenties or thirties in good health and CMV-seropositive. Both conserved end residues are part of each CDR3. The D gene is left open where the match is weak. Size is stated for part of the rows, as once, few or many counts, or as a class when the clone is expanded.

clone_size,v_call,j_call,d_call,cdr3_nt,cdr3_aa
NA,TRBV6-1,TRBJ1-2,TRBD1,TGTGCCAGCAGGTCGACAGGGGCGGGCAACTATGGCTACACCTTC,CASRSTGAGNYGYTF
NA,TRBV20-1,TRBJ1-2,TRBD1,TGCAGTGCCCTAACAGGGGGCCAAACCTTC,CSALTGGQTF
NA,TRBV4-1,TRBJ1-2,NA,TGCGCCAGCAGCCAAGTTGGAGAAACCTATGGCTACACCTTC,CASSQVGETYGYTF
once,TRBV6-5,TRBJ2-7,NA,TGTGCCAGCAGTTACTCAACAGGGGACTGGGACGAGCAGTACTTC,CASSYSTGDWDEQYF
NA,TRBV4-2,TRBJ2-7,TRBD2,TGTGCCAGCAGCCAAGAAGGGACTAGCGACCGGTCCTACGAGCAGTACTTC,CASSQEGTSDRSYEQYF
NA,TRBV11-3,TRBJ1-6,NA,TGTGCCAGCAGCTTAGAAGGGTATGGGCAGGGCAACACCCTCCACTTT,CASSLEGYGQGNTLHF
NA,TRBV7-9,TRBJ2-1,NA,TGTGCCAGCAGCTTAGGGGGACTCAGCAATGAGCAGTTCTTC,CASSLGGLSNEQFF
NA,TRBV5-4,TRBJ2-7,TRBD1,TGTGCCAGCAGCAGGGGACAGGAATTAACCTACGAGCAGTACTTC,CASSRGQELTYEQYF
few,TRBV7-3,TRBJ2-1,TRBD2,TGCGCCAGCAGCTTAAGACTAGCGGGGTACAATGAGCAGTTCTTC,CASSLRLAGYNEQFF
NA,TRBV28,TRBJ2-7,NA,TGTGCCAGCAAAGGCGGGCAGCCTCGAGAGCAGTACTTC,CASKGGQPREQYF
few,TRBV18,TRBJ2-5,TRBD2,TGTGCCAGCTCACCACAGACTAGCGCTCAAGAGACCCAGTACTTC,CASSPQTSAQETQYF
NA,TRBV14,TRBJ2-7,NA,TGTGCCAGCAGCCCCACACGACATGACGAGCAGTACTTC,CASSPTRHDEQYF
NA,TRBV7-2,TRBJ1-5,NA,TGTGCCAGCAGCTACTCACAGGGCGGTAGCAATCAGCCCCAGCATTTT,CASSYSQGGSNQPQHF
once,TRBV4-2,TRBJ2-3,TRBD2,TGTGCCAGCAGCCAAGAAGGGGATAGTTCGGGACTAGCGGAAACCACAGATACGCAGTATTTT,CASSQEGDSSGLAETTDTQYF
NA,TRBV7-6,TRBJ1-6,NA,TGTGCCAGCAGCCCCTCGGCCGAGGTTCGAAATAATTCACCCCTCCACTTT,CASSPSAEVRNNSPLHF
NA,TRBV9,TRBJ2-7,NA,TGTGCCAGCAGCGTAGGCCTAGCCACCTACGAGCAGTACTTC,CASSVGLATYEQYF
NA,TRBV6-5,TRBJ1-5,TRBD1,TGTGCCAGCAGTCAGGACAGGCATCAGCCCCAGCATTTT,CASSQDRHQPQHF
NA,TRBV19,TRBJ1-3,TRBD1,TGTGCCAGTAGTAGGGACAGGGGGGGAAACACCATATATTTT,CASSRDRGGNTIYF
few,TRBV11-3,TRBJ2-3,NA,TGTGCCAGCAGCTTAGAGGCAAGCACAGATACGCAGTATTTT,CASSLEASTDTQYF
NA,TRBV5-3,TRBJ1-4,TRBD1,TGTGCCAGAAGCTTGGGGACAGGGGATGAAAAACTGTTTTTT,CARSLGTGDEKLFF
NA,TRBV19,TRBJ1-4,NA,TGTGCCAGTAGTATCGCGGGGCCTAATGAAAAACTGTTTTTT,CASSIAGPNEKLFF
NA,TRBV9,TRBJ2-7,TRBD1,TGTGCCAGCAGCGTAGCTGGGGGACAGGTCTACGAGCAGTACTTC,CASSVAGGQVYEQYF
NA,TRBV5-6,TRBJ2-7,TRBD2,TGTGCCAGCAGCTTGGGTCTAGCGGACTACGAGCAGTACTTC,CASSLGLADYEQYF
NA,TRBV29-1,TRBJ1-2,NA,TGCAGCGTTGGATGGGGGGACTATGGCTACACCTTC,CSVGWGDYGYTF
once,TRBV2,TRBJ2-7,TRBD2,TGTGCCCGGCGGAATCCTAGCGGGACCTCCTACGAGCAGTACTTC,CARRNPSGTSYEQYF
NA,TRBV7-9,TRBJ2-3,TRBD1,TGTGCCAGCAGCCGGTGGACAGGCCTCACAGATACGCAGTATTTT,CASSRWTGLTDTQYF
NA,TRBV2,TRBJ1-1,TRBD1,TGTGCCAGCAGGATCGACAGGGGGAACACTGAAGCTTTCTTT,CASRIDRGNTEAFF
NA,TRBV6-5,TRBJ2-1,NA,TGTGCCAGCAGTAATGGGGGGTCCAATGAGCAGTTCTTC,CASSNGGSNEQFF
once,TRBV7-8,TRBJ2-2,NA,TGTGCCAGCAGCTTAGCGGAGGGGACCGGGGAGCTGTTTTTT,CASSLAEGTGELFF
NA,TRBV30,TRBJ2-7,NA,TGTGCCTGGATCGCCCGGGAGACCTACGAGCAGTACTTC,CAWIARETYEQYF
NA,TRBV5-1,TRBJ1-4,NA,TGCGCCAGCAGCACCTCCGACAGTAAGAGAAATGAAAAACTGTTTTTT,CASSTSDSKRNEKLFF
NA,TRBV5-5,TRBJ1-1,TRBD1,TGTGCCAGCCACCGAACCGCAGGGGGCGCAGGTATTGAAGCTTTCTTT,CASHRTAGGAGIEAFF
once,TRBV19,TRBJ1-5,TRBD1,TGTGCCAGTTTATCCGTGCGAACAGGGGACAGCAATCAGCCCCAGCATTTT,CASLSVRTGDSNQPQHF
NA,TRBV27,TRBJ2-5,NA,TGTGCCAGCAGTTCGACAGCGCAAGAGACCCAGTACTTC,CASSSTAQETQYF